These 30 T cell receptor beta chains were sequenced from one sample in a study of blood T cell repertoires in COVID-19. Data came from immunoSEQ multiplex PCR; TCRdb stores just in-frame clones and leaves some out. Found here are a few hundred thousand clones, 70% to 90% of them singletons; the top ten hold 7.2%. The sample was peripheral blood. The receptors were gathered from a human donor in a cohort sampled during active COVID-19.

This clone occurred a few times. The chain links TRBV6-5 to TRBJ1-6, with TRBD1 matching over 7 bases. This CDR3 has 14 amino acids. The V gene end was trimmed by 6 bases and the J gene end by 7 bases; junction bases not matched to a gene: 6. The germline V gene has CDR1 MNHEY and CDR2 SVGAGI. CDR3 loop: CASSETGINSPLHF. The DNA for the CDR3 is TGTGCCAGCAGCGAGACAGGGATAAATTCACCCCTCCACTTT.

V is TRBV2 and J is TRBJ1-6; tentative D call: TRBD1 (5 bases). The germline V gene has CDR1 SNHLY and CDR2 FYNNEI. This CDR3 comprises 14 residues. The V gene lost 7 bases and the J gene lost 7 bases, with 14 bases spanning the gap. CDR3 protein: CASTEEGLNSPLHF. Here the CDR3 DNA reads TGTGCCAGCACCGAGGAGGGGTTGAATTCACCCCTCCACTTT.

The J gene is TRBJ1-4, the V gene TRBV18, with D uncertain. Trimming removed 0 bases from V and 4 bases from J, with 24 bases in between. Germline CDR1 and CDR2: KGHSH and LQKENI. CDR3 size: 20 residues. CDR3 region: CASSPPRYLNPRDRNEKLFF. CDR3 DNA sequence: TGTGCCAGCTCACCACCGAGGTACTTGAACCCGAGGGATCGTAATGAAAAACTGTTTTTT.

The V and J genes are TRBV19 and TRBJ2-5; possible D gene TRBD1, 5 bases. Germline V gives CDR1 LNHDA, CDR2 SQIVND (reference sequence). V shed 5 bases and J shed 4 bases, with 23 bases lying between them. CDR3 size: 17 residues. CDR3 residues: CASSAQRPRQGRETQYF. The CDR3, as DNA: TGTGCCAGTAGTGCCCAGAGACCGCGGCAGGGTAGAGAGACCCAGTACTTC.

The gene calls are TRBV9 and TRBJ2-7, with 7 bases matching TRBD1. The CDR3 is 15 residues long. The ends lost 3 bases at V and 2 bases at J; junction bases unmatched: 8. The V gene's germline CDR1 is SGDLS and CDR2 YYNGEE. The CDR3 sequence: CASSASQGVTYEQYF. The CDR3 nucleotides read TGTGCCAGCAGCGCCTCGCAGGGGGTTACCTACGAGCAGTACTTC.

This chain connects TRBV18 to TRBJ1-1, with unresolved D. Germline V lookup: CDR1 KGHSH, CDR2 LQKENI. Trimming left V 6 bases short and J 0 bases short, with 11 bases between. This CDR3 region has 14 residues. This CDR3 is CASSLAVMNTEAFF. The CDR3 DNA reads as TGTGCCAGCTCCCTGGCAGTTATGAACACTGAAGCTTTCTTT. Filled out from reference TRBV18 and TRBJ1-1, the complete variable domain reads NAGVMQNPRHLVRRRGQEARLRCSPMKGHSHVYWYRQLPEEGLKFMVYLQKENIIDESGMPKERFSAEFPKEGPSILRIQQVVRGDSAAYFCASSLAVMNTEAFFGQGTRLTVV.

The V call is TRBV4-1, the J call TRBJ2-7; TRBD1 aligns across 7 bases. The CDR3 extends over 18 amino acids. The germline V gene has CDR1 MGHRA and CDR2 YSYEKL. Trimming removed 3 bases from V and 0 bases from J; junction bases left unmatched: 14. The CDR3 is CASSQMSLDRKASYEQYF. The CDR3 DNA sequence: TGCGCCAGCAGCCAGATGAGCTTGGACAGGAAAGCCTCCTACGAGCAGTACTTC.

The chain has TRBV7-2 and TRBJ1-1, with 10 bases lining up with TRBD1. The trim removed 5 bases at V and 11 bases at J, leaving 11 bases unmatched. This CDR3 is built from 14 residues. Looked up from germline, CDR1 is SGHTA and CDR2 is FQGNSA. The CDR3 nucleotides read TGTGCCAGCAGCACCCCGGGACAGGGGCTCGGGGCTTTCTTT. This codes for CASSTPGQGLGAFF.

This clone has ten or more counts. The rearrangement uses TRBV29-1 and TRBJ1-2, with D possibly matching TRBD1 (5 bases). Germline loops: CDR1 SQVTM, CDR2 ANQGSEA. With 7 bases removed from V and 4 bases from J, the gap between germline ends came to 13 bases. CDR3 length: 12 residues. CDR3 bases: TGCAGCGGCCGGGACTCTCTCTATGGCTACACCTTC. As protein: CSGRDSLYGYTF. The full variable domain, in which reference TRBV29-1 and TRBJ1-2 provide the parts outside the CDR3, is SAVISQKPSRDICQRGTSLTIQCQVDSQVTMMFWYRQQPGQSLTLIATANQGSEATYESGFVIDKFPISRPNLTFSTLTVSNMSPEDSSIYLCSGRDSLYGYTFGSGTRLTVV.

The rearrangement uses TRBV20-1 and TRBJ1-2; D is undetermined. Germline CDR1 is DFQATT and CDR2 is SNEGSKA (reference sequence). The CDR3 has 14 residues. The V end was cut by 3 bases, the J end by 0 bases, with 11 bases between. DNA of the CDR3: TGCAGTGCTAGTCCTCCCAGAACTAACTATGGCTACACCTTC. Amino acids: CSASPPRTNYGYTF.

This clone came up once. This sequence joins TRBV12-3 or TRBV12-4 and TRBJ1-4, with a weak D call TRBD1 (5 bases). V lost 3 bases, J lost 8 bases, and 7 bases lay in between. This CDR3 spans 12 amino acids. DNA of the CDR3: TGTGCCAGCAGTTTCGGGGGAGAAAAACTGTTTTTT. Its translation is CASSFGGEKLFF.

This clone was counted only a few times. V and J are TRBV2 and TRBJ2-7; 12 bases map to TRBD1. The germline gives CDR1 SNHLY, CDR2 FYNNEI. The CDR3 sequence is 14 residues long. Germline trimming cut 6 bases from V and 6 bases from J; bases unmatched to any gene: 6. The CDR3: CASSQGQGAFEQYF. DNA for the CDR3: TGTGCCAGCAGCCAGGGACAGGGGGCGTTCGAGCAGTACTTC.

Only one count was recorded for this clone. The chain employs TRBV12-5 and TRBJ1-1; maybe TRBD1 (5 bases). Trimming pared 3 bases from V and 3 bases from J, leaving 14 bases between. Germline V gives CDR1 LGHNT, CDR2 FRNRAP. The CDR3 length is 15 residues. The CDR3 DNA sequence: TGTGCTAGTGGTTTATTCCAGGGCGGGGACACTGAAGCTTTCTTT. It yields the protein CASGLFQGGDTEAFF.

This chain joins TRBV5-1 and TRBJ1-6; D ambiguous. CDR1 SGHRS and CDR2 YFSETQ come from the germline V gene. This CDR3 contains 18 residues. V lost 1 base, J lost 1 base, and 15 bases lay in between. CDR3 protein: CASSLSSGVGSYNSPLHF. CDR3 nucleotides: TGCGCCAGCAGCTTGTCCAGCGGGGTAGGTTCCTATAATTCACCCCTCCACTTT.

V usage is TRBV9 and J usage is TRBJ2-6, with a weak D call TRBD1 (5 bases). Germline CDR1 and CDR2: SGDLS and YYNGEE. Trimming took 5 bases from V and 0 from J, leaving 12 bases between them. The CDR3 runs 16 residues. The CDR3, as DNA: TGTGCCAGCAGGGACAACTTAAACTCTGGGGCCAACGTCCTGACTTTC. Protein: CASRDNLNSGANVLTF.

This rearrangement joins TRBV7-2 to TRBJ2-7; D unresolved. The V gene lost 8 bases and the J gene lost 2 bases, with 10 bases spanning the gap. This CDR3 is 12 amino acids long. From germline, CDR1 is SGHTA and CDR2 FQGNSA. The chain's CDR3 is CASVGVTYEQYF. The CDR3 nucleotides read TGTGCCAGCGTTGGAGTGACCTACGAGCAGTACTTC. The full variable domain, with the rest looked up from reference TRBV7-2 and TRBJ2-7, is GAGVSQSPSNKVTEKGKDVELRCDPISGHTALYWYRQSLGQGLEFLIYFQGNSAPDKSGLPSDRFSAERTGGSVSTLTIQRTQQEDSAVYLCASVGVTYEQYFGPGTRLTVT.

CDR3 loop: CASSAGAPLHF. The DNA for the CDR3 is TGTGCCAGCAGCGCCGGTGCGCCCCTCCACTTT. This chain uses TRBV11-1 with TRBJ1-6; no clear D gene. The V gene's germline CDR1 is SGHAT and CDR2 FQDESV (reference sequence). V was shortened by 5 bases and J by 13 bases, with 9 bases between the two germline ends. The CDR3 has 11 residues. Together with reference TRBV11-1 and TRBJ1-6, the CDR3 gives the full variable domain: EAEVAQSPRYKITEKSQAVAFWCDPISGHATLYWYRQILGQGPELLVQFQDESVVDDSQLPKDRFSAERLKGVDSTLKIQPAELGDSAMYLCASSAGAPLHFGNGTRLTVT.

This clone occurred a few times. The chain uses TRBV3-1 (or the pseudogene TRBV3-2) and TRBJ2-1; 13 nucleotides match TRBD2. CDR1 is LGHDT and CDR2 is YNNKEL in the germline V gene (reference sequence). V gave up 5 bases and J gave up 6 bases; unmatched junction bases: 7. The CDR3 extends over 16 amino acids. The CDR3 here is CASSKQLAGGRNEQFF. The CDR3 region has the DNA TGTGCCAGCAGCAAGCAACTAGCGGGGGGGCGCAATGAGCAGTTCTTC.

V and J are TRBV9 and TRBJ1-1, with a tentative D call TRBD1 (5 bases). Trimming removed 3 bases at V and 10 bases at J, with 19 bases between. Per the germline V gene, CDR1 is SGDLS and CDR2 is YYNGEE. This CDR3 is built from 14 residues. The CDR3 region is CASSARSGGGLAFF. The CDR3 DNA follows: TGTGCCAGCAGCGCCCGTAGCGGGGGGGGGTTAGCTTTCTTT.

This sequence joins TRBV3-1 (or the pseudogene TRBV3-2) and TRBJ1-1; TRBD1 is a possible D gene (6 bases). Germline CDR1 LGHDT, CDR2 YNNKEL (reference sequence). This CDR3 is built from 15 residues. V was trimmed by 5 bases and J by 4 bases, leaving 17 bases between them. In nucleotides, the CDR3 is TGTGCCAGCAGCTACGGACAGAGGGCGGGCACTGAAGCTTTCTTT. This encodes CASSYGQRAGTEAFF.

Here the CDR3 reads CASSSGGSGGADEQFF. The CDR3 bases are TGTGCCAGCAGCTCAGGTGGCAGCGGGGGGGCCGATGAGCAGTTCTTC. The chain has TRBV5-6 and TRBJ2-1; TRBD2 agrees at 10 bases. The CDR3 spans 16 residues. Germline V lookup: CDR1 SGHDT, CDR2 YYEEEE. The junction had 11 bases not matched to a gene; V was cut back by 3 bases and J by 8 bases.

The genes are TRBV5-1 and TRBJ1-2, with TRBD1 as a possible D gene (6 bases). V gave up 3 bases and J gave up 14 bases, with 17 bases separating them. This CDR3 is 12 amino acids long. Germline lookup yields CDR1 SGHRS and CDR2 YFSETQ. This chain's CDR3 is CASSSSGTHATF. Written as DNA, the CDR3 is TGCGCCAGCAGCTCGTCCGGGACACACGCTACCTTC.

The rearrangement joins TRBV24-1 to TRBJ2-3; 13 nucleotides match TRBD2. Germline V CDR1 and CDR2: KGHDR, SFDVKD. V gave up 7 bases and J gave up 5 bases; unmatched junction bases: 8. This CDR3 comprises 16 residues. CDR3 amino acids: CATRPTSGGAGDTQYF. The CDR3 nucleotides read TGTGCCACCAGACCTACTAGCGGGGGGGCCGGAGATACGCAGTATTTT.

The DNA of the CDR3 is TGTGCCATCAGACCGGACAGGGGGACAGATACGCAGTATTTT. Its protein product is CAIRPDRGTDTQYF. The V call is TRBV10-3, the J call TRBJ2-3, with 10 nucleotides matching TRBD1. Germline CDR1 reads ENHRY; CDR2 reads SYGVKD. CDR3 length equals 14 residues. V trimming: 6 bases; J trimming: 3 bases; junction bases outside the gene matches: 3.

The chain joins TRBV19 to TRBJ2-3, with 7 bases that match TRBD1. The CDR3 has 15 amino acids. The germline V gene encodes CDR1 LNHDA and CDR2 SQIVND (reference sequence). Trimming cost V 6 bases and J 0 bases; bases outside gene matches: 6. CDR3 loop: CASSPDRHSTDTQYF. CDR3 DNA sequence: TGTGCCAGTAGCCCGGACAGGCACAGCACAGATACGCAGTATTTT.

This clone was detected ten times or more. The V call is TRBV19, the J call TRBJ2-7; D unclear. Trimming pared 3 bases from V and 4 bases from J, leaving 4 bases between. Germline CDR1 and CDR2: LNHDA and SQIVND (reference sequence). The CDR3 length is 11 residues. Here the CDR3 reads CASSIGYEQYF. The CDR3 DNA reads as TGTGCCAGTAGTATCGGTTACGAGCAGTACTTC.

V and J are TRBV7-9 and TRBJ1-2; D call uncertain. V was cut by 0 bases and J by 6 bases, with 11 bases left in between. This CDR3 is built from 14 residues. Germline CDR1 reads SEHNR; CDR2 reads FQNEAQ (reference sequence). This chain's CDR3 is CASSLAQFHHGYTF. DNA of the CDR3: TGTGCCAGCAGCTTAGCGCAGTTTCATCATGGCTACACCTTC.

This sequence joins TRBV4-2 and TRBJ1-2; the match to TRBD1 covers 8 bases. V lost 0 bases and J lost 4; bases outside the gene matches: 4. CDR3 length equals 15 residues. Per germline, CDR1 LGHNA and CDR2 YNFKEQ. The CDR3 nucleotides are TGTGCCAGCAGCCAAGATCCCGGGACAGGCTATGGCTACACCTTC. Amino acid sequence: CASSQDPGTGYGYTF.

The chain employs TRBV19 and TRBJ2-3; the match to TRBD1 covers 7 bases. The germline V gene encodes CDR1 LNHDA and CDR2 SQIVND (reference sequence). Losses at the gene ends were 5 bases for V and 6 bases for J; bases not matched to a gene: 2. The CDR3 covers 12 residues. The CDR3 spells CASSYRGDTQYF. In nucleotides, the CDR3 is TGTGCCAGTAGTTACAGGGGCGATACGCAGTATTTT.

The CDR3 reads CASGLVLQGSTGELFF. The DNA for the CDR3 is TGTGCTAGTGGTTTGGTACTACAGGGGAGCACCGGGGAGCTGTTTTTT. This chain uses TRBV12-5 with TRBJ2-2; TRBD1 matches at 7 bases. CDR3 size: 16 residues. The germline V gene has CDR1 LGHNT and CDR2 FRNRAP. Trimming took 0 bases from V and 4 from J; bases not matched to a gene: 5.